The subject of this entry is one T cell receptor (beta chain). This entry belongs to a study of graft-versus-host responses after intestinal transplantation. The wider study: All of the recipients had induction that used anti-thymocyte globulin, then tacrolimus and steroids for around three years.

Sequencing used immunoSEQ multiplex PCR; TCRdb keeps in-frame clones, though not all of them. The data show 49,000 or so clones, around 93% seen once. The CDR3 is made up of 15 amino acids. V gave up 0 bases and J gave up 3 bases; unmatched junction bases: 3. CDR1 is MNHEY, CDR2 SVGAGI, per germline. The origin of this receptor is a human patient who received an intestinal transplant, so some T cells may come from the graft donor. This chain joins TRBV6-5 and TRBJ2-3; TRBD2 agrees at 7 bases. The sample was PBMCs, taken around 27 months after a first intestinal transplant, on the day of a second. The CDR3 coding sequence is TGTGCCAGCAGTTACTCTGGCGGGAGTACAGATACGCAGTATTTT. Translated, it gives CASSYSGGSTDTQYF.